This is a list of T cell receptor beta chains from one sample in a study of T cell responses to AZD1222 COVID-19 vaccine. TCRdb's table, derived via immunoSEQ multiplex PCR, lists solely in-frame clones and lacks some. Of 150,000 to 200,000 clones listed, 80% to 90% are singletons. This material consisted of peripheral blood, taken on day 0 of AZD1222 vaccination. The receptors shown here come from an adult in good health. Both conserved end residues are trimmed from each CDR3. Each record gives: CDR3 protein, V gene, clone size, J gene. Clone size, where shown, is once, few, many, or a class for clones that have expanded.

SGDRGTEAF TRBV29-1 NA TRBJ1-1
ASRKTGAYEQY TRBV12-3/TRBV12-4 few TRBJ2-7
ASSEIRAGTSNSPLH TRBV6-1 once TRBJ1-6
ANAPGLGYEQY TRBV2 NA TRBJ2-7
AGTLAGYNEQF TRBV30 NA TRBJ2-1
ASGSPLEGLGYT TRBV12-5 NA TRBJ1-2
ATSAGGDRGYT TRBV24-1 NA TRBJ1-2
ASNYRDRGINSPLH TRBV6-4 NA TRBJ1-6
ASSFYSSSGANVLT TRBV5-6 NA TRBJ2-6
ASSLSVHRENYGYT TRBV27 NA TRBJ1-2
ASSGDRVGAF TRBV2 NA TRBJ1-1
ASSQDRFWGGELF TRBV3-1/TRBV3-2 NA TRBJ2-2
ASSQDLLRANTGELF TRBV4-2 NA TRBJ2-2
ASSIAHASYEQY TRBV6-6 NA TRBJ2-7
ASSGRQDQSSTNYGYT TRBV23-1 NA TRBJ1-2
ALEGDFGSPLH TRBV30 many TRBJ1-6
ASSIVGGEQY TRBV19 NA TRBJ2-7
ASSLAPGQSGELF TRBV5-1 NA TRBJ2-2
ATSGLDTQY TRBV24-1 NA TRBJ2-3
ASSYLWGAEGYT TRBV6-5 NA TRBJ1-2
ASSAGTNYGYT TRBV9 NA TRBJ1-2
ASSIRVGAGELF TRBV7-2 NA TRBJ2-2
AWGVYPGGISNSPLH TRBV30 NA TRBJ1-6
AANASSQGAYGYT TRBV23-1 NA TRBJ1-2
ASSLTSGIYNEQF TRBV7-3 few TRBJ2-1
ASSTTGVATNEKLF TRBV5-5 NA TRBJ1-4
ASSLDSGHRQPQH TRBV28 NA TRBJ1-5
ASSPGFSNQPQH TRBV18 NA TRBJ1-5
ASSRGPLNVGGYT TRBV6-5 NA TRBJ1-2
ASSIEGPRKNIQY TRBV19 NA TRBJ2-4
ASSVDRTGELF TRBV5-1 NA TRBJ2-2
ASSEVGGAYNEQF TRBV6-1 NA TRBJ2-1
ASSQDSPSTDTQY TRBV5-1 NA TRBJ2-3
ASSATDRGTAEAF TRBV5-1 NA TRBJ1-1
ASSYSPGGLSYGYT TRBV6-5 NA TRBJ1-2
ASRLSGGVYNEQF TRBV6-5 NA TRBJ2-1
ASSITQARGEKLF TRBV19 NA TRBJ1-4
ASSAFIRPNPGNTIY TRBV9 NA TRBJ1-3
ASSLAWRHDTQY TRBV27 NA TRBJ2-3
SASIRDGDYGYT TRBV20-1 NA TRBJ1-2
ASSPLPGNRNSPLH TRBV5-6 NA TRBJ1-6
ASSTGQRPYGYT TRBV19 NA TRBJ1-2
ASNRGNTEAF TRBV19 NA TRBJ1-1
ASSQDWVHEQY TRBV14 NA TRBJ2-7
ASSQDRASGYT TRBV4-2 NA TRBJ1-2
AWSVQGGQETQY TRBV30 NA TRBJ2-5
ASGPRGTQY TRBV12-5 NA TRBJ2-5
ASSLSEGHFRSSYEQY TRBV27 NA TRBJ2-7
ASGAGGQKNTEAF TRBV2 NA TRBJ1-1
ASSGQGTNEKLF TRBV9 NA TRBJ1-4
ASSSQNTGELF TRBV11-2 NA TRBJ2-2
ASSPGWGDSPLH TRBV18 NA TRBJ1-6
ASSSSGHEQF TRBV6-2/TRBV6-3 NA TRBJ2-1